A single T cell receptor beta chain is shown here with its context. Here immunoSEQ multiplex PCR was the method, and the copy in TCRdb shows in-frame clones only, minus some. This sample has over 80,000 clones, with 90% found just once. The sample originates from a study of T cell changes during pregnancy in multiple sclerosis. V lost 2 bases, J lost 3 bases, and 12 bases lay in between. Per germline, CDR1 SGHDT and CDR2 YYEEEE. This CDR3 has 14 amino acids. The V and J genes are TRBV5-6 and TRBJ2-7; D possibly corresponds to TRBD1 (5 bases). Specimen: peripheral blood, collected in the second trimester of pregnancy. This clonotype originated in a female donor in good health, enrolled as a control in a pregnancy study. This chain's CDR3 is CASSFPDSFYEQYF. The CDR3 DNA reads TGTGCCAGCAGCTTCCCCGACAGTTTCTACGAGCAGTACTTC.